The 16 T cell receptor beta chains given below trace back to one sample, sequenced in a study of CD8+CD57+ T cells in acquired aplastic anemia. Investigators profiled TCR beta VDJ and CDR3 from genomic DNA template. TCRdb itself ran the reads through MiXCR, one entry per CDR3 protein. The table records 150,000 or so distinct CDR3 sequences, less than 60% of them present only once. Flow cytometry had shown expanded CD8+CD57+ cells in the patients chosen for sequencing. The sample was sorted CD4+, CD8+, or CD8+CD57+ T cells (not recorded which) from PBMCs. Source of these receptors: a human donor with aplastic anemia.

This chain links TRBV10-3 with TRBJ2-5; TRBD1 matches at 8 bases. The CDR3 is made up of 15 amino acids. Per germline, CDR1 ENHRY and CDR2 SYGVKD. J was trimmed by 5 bases and V by 2 bases; bases with no gene match: 7. The CDR3 DNA reads as TGTGCCATCAGTGAGGGGCAGGGGGCTAAGGAGACCCAGTACTTC. Translating gives CAISEGQGAKETQYF.

The chain is built from TRBV7-9 and TRBJ2-3; D gene uncertain. The CDR3 covers 14 residues. The V gene lost 0 bases and the J gene lost 1 base, with 5 bases spanning the gap. Germline V gene sequence: CDR1 SEHNR, CDR2 FQNEAQ (reference sequence). CDR3 region: CASSLATGTDTQYF. The DNA of the CDR3 is TGTGCCAGCAGCTTAGCAACAGGCACAGATACGCAGTATTTT.

This clonotype was seen ten or more times. The V gene is TRBV2, the J gene TRBJ1-5; D may be TRBD1 (6 bases). This CDR3 has 14 residues. Per the germline V gene, CDR1 is SNHLY and CDR2 is FYNNEI. Trimming left V 7 bases short and J 4 bases short, with 14 bases between. The CDR3 DNA reads as TGTGCCAGCACTGACGGACAGACAAATCAGCCCCAGCATTTT. Residues: CASTDGQTNQPQHF.

Notes on this clonotype: The junction and the germline gene differ at one end; a read error may be behind it. The chain joins TRBV6-1 to TRBJ2-3; 13 nucleotides agree with TRBD2. There are 15 residues in the CDR3. CDR1 and CDR2 from the germline V gene are MNHNS and SASEGT. The CDR3, as DNA: TGTGCCAGCAGGCGGACTAGCGGGAGCACAGATACGCAGTTTTTT. Its translation: CASRRTSGSTDTQFF.

This clonotype came up a few times. The V call is TRBV24-1, the J call TRBJ1-1; D not certain. The CDR3 has 10 residues. Germline V gene lookup returns CDR1 KGHDR and CDR2 SFDVKD. Trimming removed 7 bases at V and 4 bases at J, with 3 bases between. CDR3 region: CATRSTEAFF. The CDR3 DNA follows: TGTGCCACCAGAAGCACTGAAGCTTTCTTT.

CDR3 sequence (DNA): TGCAGCGTTGATGGCGGGAGGAGAGAGACCCAGTACTTC. This codes for CSVDGGRRETQYF. The chain has TRBV29-1 and TRBJ2-5, with 8 bases matching TRBD2. The CDR3 is 13 amino acids. V was clipped by 3 bases and J by 4 bases; unmatched bases: 4. Germline V gives CDR1 SQVTM, CDR2 ANQGSEA.

Only a few counts were recorded for this clonotype. This chain links TRBV25-1 with TRBJ2-7; D is tentatively TRBD1 or TRBD2 (5 bases each). The CDR3 consists of 15 residues. Germline CDR1 and CDR2: MGHDK and SYGVNS. V lost 4 bases, J lost 3 bases, and 16 bases lay in between. The CDR3 reads CASSARGNHLYEQYF. In nucleotides, the CDR3 is TGTGCCAGCAGTGCGAGGGGCAACCACCTCTACGAGCAGTACTTC.

This clonotype was counted many times. The chain is built from TRBV2 and TRBJ2-7, with D possibly being TRBD1 (6 bases). The CDR3 spans 11 residues. Between the trimmed V and J ends, which lost 5 bases and 4 bases, there was a span of 6 bases. Germline V lookup: CDR1 SNHLY, CDR2 FYNNEI. CDR3 coding DNA: TGTGCCAGCAGTAGGGGGTACGAGCAGTACTTC. Protein: CASSRGYEQYF.

On this clonotype: In this CDR3 the conserved last residue, phenylalanine or tryptophan, is missing, so a read error is likely. This chain links TRBV20-1 with TRBJ2-2; TRBD1 aligns across 9 bases. Germline CDR1 DFQATT, CDR2 SNEGSKA (reference sequence). The trim removed 2 bases at V and 1 base at J, leaving 8 bases unmatched. The CDR3 length is 17 residues. The CDR3 DNA reads TGCAGTGCTAGAAATCTCGCGGGACAGGGGAACACCGGGGAGCTGTTTCTT. It specifies CSARNLAGQGNTGELFL.

The table lists this clonotype with many counts. The chain has TRBV5-1 and TRBJ2-7; 10 positions match TRBD1. This CDR3 has 15 residues. J was trimmed by 5 bases and V by 0 bases; bases with no gene match: 5. Germline CDR1 SGHRS, CDR2 YFSETQ. CDR3 sequence: CASSLEGQGYNEQYF. The DNA of the CDR3 is TGCGCCAGCAGCTTGGAGGGACAGGGGTACAACGAGCAGTACTTC.

This clonotype was observed a single time. CDR3 sequence (DNA): TGTGCCAGCAGTCTACAGGGGGCCAACTACGAGCAGTACTTC. This codes for CASSLQGANYEQYF. The J gene is TRBJ2-7, the V gene TRBV7-2; 9 bases map to TRBD1. With V trimmed by 6 bases and J by 3 bases, 6 bases remained unmatched. Germline values: CDR1 SGHTA, CDR2 FQGNSA. The CDR3 has 14 residues.

The chain couples TRBV7-2 to TRBJ1-1; unclear D gene. In germline, CDR1 is SGHTA, CDR2 FQGNSA. V was pared by 5 bases and J by 8 bases, with 15 bases between. The CDR3 spans 13 residues. Here the CDR3 reads CASSAGRTGEAFF. CDR3 DNA: TGTGCCAGCAGCGCCGGCAGGACGGGGGAAGCTTTCTTT.

This clonotype was seen many times. The gene calls are TRBV24-1 and TRBJ1-3; 7 bases align to TRBD1. The CDR3 consists of 15 residues. Germline CDR1 is KGHDR and CDR2 is SFDVKD. V lost 4 bases, J lost 4 bases, and 6 bases stayed unmatched. CDR3 sequence reads: CATSDPTGSGNTIYF. CDR3 in DNA: TGTGCCACCAGTGACCCGACAGGGAGCGGAAACACCATATATTTT.

The rearrangement joins TRBV7-3 to TRBJ1-4; TRBD1 matches 9 bases. Germline CDR1 and CDR2: SGHTA and FQGTGA. CDR3 size: 13 residues. The V segment lost 6 bases and the J segment 7 bases; nucleotides outside the gene matches: 3. CDR3 in DNA: TGTGCCAGCAGTCGACAGGGGGGTGAAAAACTGTTTTTT. Translation gives CASSRQGGEKLFF.

The table lists this clonotype with many counts. This chain links TRBV28 with TRBJ2-7; tentatively, D is TRBD1 or TRBD2 (5 bases each). CDR1 is MDHEN, CDR2 SYDVKM, per germline. This CDR3 is 13 amino acids long. The V and J ends lost 6 bases and 7 bases respectively, with 16 bases between them. This chain's CDR3 is CASRQGTLPEQYF. The CDR3 bases are TGTGCCAGCAGACAAGGGACCCTCCCGGAGCAGTACTTC.

The count of this clonotype is one. The chain carries TRBV12-3 or TRBV12-4 and TRBJ1-1; tentative D call: TRBD1 (6 bases). V lost 6 bases and J 5 bases, leaving 10 bases between the germline ends. This CDR3 spans 12 amino acids. CDR3 sequence reads: CASSDRWTEAFF. The CDR3 region has the DNA TGTGCCAGCAGCGACAGGTGGACTGAAGCTTTCTTT.